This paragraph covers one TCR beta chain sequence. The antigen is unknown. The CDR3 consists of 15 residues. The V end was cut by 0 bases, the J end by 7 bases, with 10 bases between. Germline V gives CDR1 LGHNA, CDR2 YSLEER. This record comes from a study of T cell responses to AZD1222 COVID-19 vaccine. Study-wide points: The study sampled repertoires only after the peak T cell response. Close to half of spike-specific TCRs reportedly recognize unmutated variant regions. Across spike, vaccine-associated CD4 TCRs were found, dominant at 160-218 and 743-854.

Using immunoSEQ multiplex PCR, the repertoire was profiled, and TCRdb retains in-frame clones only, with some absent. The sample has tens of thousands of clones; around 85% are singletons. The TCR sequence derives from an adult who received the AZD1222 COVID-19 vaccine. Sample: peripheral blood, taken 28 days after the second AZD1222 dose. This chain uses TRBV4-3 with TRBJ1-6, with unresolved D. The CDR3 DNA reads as TGCGCCAGCAGCCAAGAGCCTGGAGGGAATTCACCCCTCCACTTT. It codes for CASSQEPGGNSPLHF.